The 22 T cell receptor beta chains listed next were all sequenced from one sample in a study of OX40 agonist ivuxolimab in advanced cancers. Produced via immunoSEQ multiplex PCR; TCRdb's table is partial and in-frame only. This table has 40,000 to 50,000 clones, about 80% appearing once. The source material was CD4+ or CD8+ T cells sorted from blood, sampled in a trial of the OX40 agonist ivuxolimab. The source is an adult with an advanced solid tumor such as melanoma, head and neck, liver or kidney cancer.

The sample holds a few counts of this clone. The gene calls are TRBV18 and TRBJ1-1; tentatively, D is TRBD1 (5 bases). The CDR3 totals 13 residues. Per the germline V gene, CDR1 is KGHSH and CDR2 is LQKENI. With 4 bases removed from V and 11 bases from J, the gap between germline ends came to 17 bases. The CDR3: CASSLDSPFRAFF. The DNA for the CDR3 is TGTGCCAGCTCACTTGACAGCCCTTTTCGCGCTTTCTTT.

The V call is TRBV5-6, the J call TRBJ1-2; 9 nucleotides match TRBD1. The trim removed 0 bases at V and 7 bases at J, leaving 10 bases unmatched. Germline-derived CDR1 and CDR2 are SGHDT and YYEEEE. There are 16 residues in the CDR3. The DNA for the CDR3 is TGTGCCAGCAGCTTGGCCCCCACAGGGGGCTCAGGTGGCTACACCTTC. As protein: CASSLAPTGGSGGYTF.

The chain uses TRBV7-2 and TRBJ2-3, with D uncertain. The CDR3 is 12 residues long. The V gene's germline CDR1 is SGHTA and CDR2 FQGNSA. Trimming removed 3 bases from V and 2 bases from J, with 3 bases in between. The CDR3 DNA reads TGTGCCAGCAGCTTTCCCACAGATACGCAGTATTTT. Translation: CASSFPTDTQYF.

V gene TRBV15 combines with J gene TRBJ2-1, with 8 bases identical to TRBD2. The CDR3 totals 14 residues. Losses at the gene ends were 4 bases for V and 6 bases for J; bases not matched to a gene: 5. Germline CDR1 reads LNHNV; CDR2 reads YYDKDF (reference sequence). The CDR3 reads CATSIVAGLNEQFF. The CDR3 DNA reads as TGTGCCACCAGCATAGTAGCGGGGCTCAATGAGCAGTTCTTC.

J is TRBJ2-5 and V is TRBV27; TRBD2 aligns across 9 bases. Germline CDR1 is MNHEY and CDR2 is SMNVEV (reference sequence). The CDR3 runs to 14 residues. The ends lost 4 bases at V and 5 bases at J; junction bases unmatched: 5. Written as DNA, the CDR3 is TGTGCCAGCAGTTCGGGACTAGCCTGGGAGACCCAGTACTTC. Translated, it gives CASSSGLAWETQYF.

The V gene is TRBV29-1, the J gene TRBJ1-3; 7 nucleotides match TRBD1. Germline CDR1 SQVTM, CDR2 ANQGSEA. The CDR3 is made up of 14 amino acids. V dropped 5 bases and J dropped 3; count of bases not matched to a gene: 7. CDR3 sequence: CSVTTGKNGNTIYF. The CDR3 DNA is TGCAGCGTTACGACAGGGAAGAATGGAAACACCATATATTTT.

The chain recombines TRBV19 with TRBJ2-7; D is possibly TRBD1 (5 bases). V lost 7 bases, J lost 2 bases, and 15 bases lay in between. Germline V lookup: CDR1 LNHDA, CDR2 SQIVND (reference sequence). The CDR3 is 14 amino acids. CDR3 amino acids: CASMEGIGAYEQYF. CDR3 nucleotides: TGTGCCAGTATGGAAGGGATAGGGGCCTACGAGCAGTACTTC.

The CDR3 DNA follows: TGTGCCAGCAGAACCGGGACTAGCGGCAAAAATGAGCAGTTCTTC. Translation: CASRTGTSGKNEQFF. This chain connects TRBV2 to TRBJ2-1; 11 nucleotides align to TRBD2. Germline assignment: CDR1 SNHLY and CDR2 FYNNEI. The CDR3 totals 15 residues. With V trimmed by 6 bases and J by 7 bases, 8 bases remained unmatched.

As to this clone: One end of the junction varies from germline; a read error may be responsible. This chain connects TRBV7-9 to TRBJ2-7, with a tentative D call TRBD2 (5 bases). CDR1 and CDR2 (germline): SEHNR, FQNEAQ (reference sequence). There are 14 residues in the CDR3. In DNA, the CDR3 is TGTGCCAGCAGTTTAGACTACTATAACTACGAGCAGTACTTC. This gives the protein CASSLDYYNYEQYF.

The chain employs TRBV28 and TRBJ1-5; possible D gene TRBD1, 5 bases. Germline V gene lookup returns CDR1 MDHEN and CDR2 SYDVKM. Trimming took 2 bases from V and 4 from J, leaving 12 bases between them. This CDR3 is 15 amino acids long. CDR3 nucleotide sequence: TGTGCCAGCAGTTTAAAGTCCAAGGGGAATCAGCCCCAGCATTTT. Protein sequence: CASSLKSKGNQPQHF.

This clone was seen more than once but under ten times. The V and J genes are TRBV6-5 and TRBJ2-7; TRBD2 aligns across 7 bases. Germline CDR1 and CDR2: MNHEY and SVGAGI. V was pared by 5 bases and J by 0 bases, with 4 bases of the junction left unmatched. This CDR3 is 14 amino acids long. CDR3 in DNA: TGTGCCAGCAGTGAGAGCGGGGCCTCCTACGAGCAGTACTTC. This encodes CASSESGASYEQYF.

The CDR3 is CASSRGRQGTYEQYF. The CDR3 DNA is TGTGCCAGCAGCCGGGGACGACAGGGGACCTACGAGCAGTACTTC. V and J are TRBV7-8 and TRBJ2-7; 8 bases fit TRBD1. This CDR3 contains 15 residues. Germline CDR1 SGHVS, CDR2 FQNEAQ. J lost 2 bases, V lost 5 bases, and 8 bases had no gene match.

V is TRBV6-5 and J is TRBJ2-7, with TRBD1 matching over 10 bases. Trimming took 5 bases from V and 5 from J; bases not matched to a gene: 9. Germline lookup yields CDR1 MNHEY and CDR2 SVGAGI. This CDR3 comprises 15 residues. The CDR3 loop reads CASSHPGTGVDEQYF. The CDR3, as DNA: TGTGCCAGCAGTCATCCCGGGACAGGGGTAGACGAGCAGTACTTC.

The chain recombines TRBV27 with TRBJ2-7; D not resolved. CDR3 length: 10 residues. Per the germline V gene, CDR1 is MNHEY and CDR2 is SMNVEV (reference sequence). The V end lost 2 bases, the J end lost 7 bases, and 3 bases lay between the germline ends. CDR3 DNA sequence: TGTGCCAGCAGTTTAGTTGAGCAGTACTTC. Translated, it gives CASSLVEQYF.

The chain employs TRBV2 and TRBJ2-7; D is unresolved. Trimming removed 6 bases from V and 6 bases from J, with 12 bases in between. The CDR3 covers 12 residues. The germline CDR1 and CDR2 sequences are SNHLY and FYNNEI. The CDR3 DNA sequence: TGTGCCAGCAGACCGTTACACAGCGAGCAGTACTTC. Its translation: CASRPLHSEQYF.

This clone appeared a few times. This chain joins TRBV28 and TRBJ1-2; 7 nucleotides line up with TRBD1. This CDR3 has 15 residues. CDR1 MDHEN and CDR2 SYDVKM come from the germline V gene. Germline trimming cut 7 bases from V and 2 bases from J; bases unmatched to any gene: 10. CDR3 in amino acids: CASNLRDSRNYGYTF. The CDR3, as DNA: TGTGCCAGCAACCTGAGGGACAGTCGGAACTATGGCTACACCTTC.

The rearrangement joins TRBV7-9 to TRBJ2-3, with TRBD2 matching 10 bases. The CDR3 covers 18 residues. The V gene's germline CDR1 is SEHNR and CDR2 FQNEAQ (reference sequence). V lost 3 bases, J lost 3 bases, and 12 bases stayed unmatched. The CDR3 sequence: CASSFFASGSISTDTQYF. The DNA for the CDR3 is TGTGCCAGCAGCTTTTTCGCTAGCGGGAGTATAAGTACAGATACGCAGTATTTT. The variable domain in full, completed from reference TRBV7-9 and TRBJ2-3, reads DTGVSQNPRHKITKRGQNVTFRCDPISEHNRLYWYRQTLGQGPEFLTYFQNEAQLEKSRLLSDRFSAERPKGSFSTLEIQRTEQGDSAMYLCASSFFASGSISTDTQYFGPGTRLTVL.

The V gene is TRBV9, the J gene TRBJ1-2, with D possibly being TRBD1 (5 bases). V was cut by 0 bases and J by 6 bases, with 12 bases left in between. The CDR3 consists of 14 residues. Germline assignment: CDR1 SGDLS and CDR2 YYNGEE. The CDR3 nucleotides read TGTGCCAGCAGCGTAGCTATCGGGGCGGATGGCTACACCTTC. Translating it yields CASSVAIGADGYTF.

J is TRBJ1-1 and V is TRBV19, with 8 positions matching TRBD1. The CDR3 length is 15 residues. The germline V gene has CDR1 LNHDA and CDR2 SQIVND (reference sequence). V was clipped by 4 bases and J by 5 bases; unmatched bases: 9. The CDR3 DNA is TGTGCCAGTAGTACTACCTCAGGGGGCTTAACTGAAGCTTTCTTT. Amino acids: CASSTTSGGLTEAFF.

The chain has TRBV4-3 and TRBJ2-7, with a weak D call TRBD1 (5 bases). Trimming removed 0 bases at V and 2 bases at J, with 11 bases between. Germline V gives CDR1 LGHNA, CDR2 YSLEER. The CDR3 sequence is 15 residues long. The CDR3 DNA is TGCGCCAGCAGCCAAGATCAATTAGGGGCCTACGAGCAGTACTTC. The encoded protein is CASSQDQLGAYEQYF.

V and J are TRBV6-6 and TRBJ1-6; possible D gene TRBD1, 5 bases. CDR1 and CDR2 from the germline V gene are MNHNY and SVGAGI (reference sequence). The CDR3 is made up of 13 amino acids. Deletions cut 3 bases from V and 10 bases from J, with 10 bases between. This CDR3 is CASSYGRGSPLHF. The DNA for the CDR3 is TGTGCCAGCAGTTATGGGAGGGGATCACCCCTCCACTTT.

The chain uses TRBV28 and TRBJ1-2, with unresolved D. The V and J ends lost 6 bases and 5 bases respectively, with 13 bases between them. Germline values: CDR1 MDHEN, CDR2 SYDVKM. This CDR3 comprises 13 residues. The CDR3 loop is CASSPTDRYGYTF. The CDR3 nucleotides read TGTGCCAGCAGCCCTACGGACCGGTATGGCTACACCTTC.